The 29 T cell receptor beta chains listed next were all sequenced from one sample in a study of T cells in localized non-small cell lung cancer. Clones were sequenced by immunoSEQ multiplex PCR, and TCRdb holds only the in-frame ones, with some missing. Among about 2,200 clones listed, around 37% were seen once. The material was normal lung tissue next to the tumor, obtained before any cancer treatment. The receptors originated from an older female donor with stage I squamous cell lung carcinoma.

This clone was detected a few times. CDR3 amino acids: CASSTSGGFTDTQYF. CDR3 DNA: TGTGCCAGCAGTACTAGCGGGGGGTTCACAGATACGCAGTATTTT. The chain links TRBV6-8 to TRBJ2-3, with 12 bases identical to TRBD2. Germline CDR1 MNHGY, CDR2 SAAAGT. Trimming took 5 bases from V and 2 from J; bases not matched to a gene: 2. This CDR3 comprises 15 residues.

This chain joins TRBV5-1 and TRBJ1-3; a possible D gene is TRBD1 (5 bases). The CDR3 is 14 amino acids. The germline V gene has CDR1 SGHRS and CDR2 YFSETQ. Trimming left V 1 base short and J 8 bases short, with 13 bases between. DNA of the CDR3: TGCGCCAGCAGCTTGACAGGACTGGAGGACACCATATATTTT. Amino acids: CASSLTGLEDTIYF.

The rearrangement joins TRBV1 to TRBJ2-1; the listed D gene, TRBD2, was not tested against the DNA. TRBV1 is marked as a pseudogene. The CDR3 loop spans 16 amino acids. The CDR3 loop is CASSQEGAVSYNEQFF. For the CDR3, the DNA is TGCGCCAGCAGCCAAGAGGGAGCGGTATCCTACAATGAGCAGTTCTTC.

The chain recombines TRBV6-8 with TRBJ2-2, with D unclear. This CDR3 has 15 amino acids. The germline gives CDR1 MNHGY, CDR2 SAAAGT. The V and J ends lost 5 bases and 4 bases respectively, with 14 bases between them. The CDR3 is CASSPSTVSTGELFF. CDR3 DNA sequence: TGTGCCAGCAGTCCCTCCACAGTTAGCACCGGGGAGCTGTTTTTT.

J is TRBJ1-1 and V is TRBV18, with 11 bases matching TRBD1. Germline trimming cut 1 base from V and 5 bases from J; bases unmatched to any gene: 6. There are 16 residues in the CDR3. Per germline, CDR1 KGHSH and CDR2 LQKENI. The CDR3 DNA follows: TGTGCCAGCTCACCACGAGCGGGACAGGGGGGAACTGAAGCTTTCTTT. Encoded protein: CASSPRAGQGGTEAFF.

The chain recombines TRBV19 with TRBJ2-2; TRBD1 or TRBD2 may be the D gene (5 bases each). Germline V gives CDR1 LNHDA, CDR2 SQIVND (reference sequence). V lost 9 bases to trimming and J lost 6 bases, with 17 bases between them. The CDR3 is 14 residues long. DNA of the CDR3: TGTGCCAGCGCCCTCGGGGACGACCCCGGGGAGCTGTTTTTT. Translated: CASALGDDPGELFF. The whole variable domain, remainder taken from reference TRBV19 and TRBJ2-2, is DGGITQSPKYLFRKEGQNVTLSCEQNLNHDAMYWYRQDPGQGLRLIYYSQIVNDFQKGDIAEGYSVSREKKESFPLTVTSAQKNPTAFYLCASALGDDPGELFFGEGSRLTVL.

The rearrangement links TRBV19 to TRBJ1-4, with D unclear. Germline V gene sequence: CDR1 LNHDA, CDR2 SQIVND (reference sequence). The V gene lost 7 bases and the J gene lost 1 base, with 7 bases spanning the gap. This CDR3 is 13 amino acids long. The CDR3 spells CASTKKTNEKLFF. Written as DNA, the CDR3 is TGTGCCAGTACTAAAAAAACTAATGAAAAACTGTTTTTT.

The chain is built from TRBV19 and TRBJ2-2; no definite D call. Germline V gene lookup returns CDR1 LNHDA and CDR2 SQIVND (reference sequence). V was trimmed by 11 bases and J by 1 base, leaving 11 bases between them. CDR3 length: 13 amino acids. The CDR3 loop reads CALKEKNTGELFF. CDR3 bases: TGTGCCCTTAAGGAGAAGAACACCGGGGAGCTGTTTTTT.

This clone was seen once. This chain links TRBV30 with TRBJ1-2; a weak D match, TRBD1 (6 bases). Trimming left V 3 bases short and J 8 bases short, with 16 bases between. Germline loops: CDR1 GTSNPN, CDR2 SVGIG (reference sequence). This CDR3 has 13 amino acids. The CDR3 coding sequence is TGTGCCTGGAGCCCTCGGGGGGCGCAGGGCTACACCTTC. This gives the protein CAWSPRGAQGYTF.

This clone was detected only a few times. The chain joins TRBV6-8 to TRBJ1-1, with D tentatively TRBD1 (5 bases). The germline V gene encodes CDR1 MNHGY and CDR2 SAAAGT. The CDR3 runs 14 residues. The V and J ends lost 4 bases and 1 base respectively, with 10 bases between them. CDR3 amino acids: CASSWVGTNTEAFF. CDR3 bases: TGTGCCAGCAGTTGGGTAGGGACGAACACTGAAGCTTTCTTT.

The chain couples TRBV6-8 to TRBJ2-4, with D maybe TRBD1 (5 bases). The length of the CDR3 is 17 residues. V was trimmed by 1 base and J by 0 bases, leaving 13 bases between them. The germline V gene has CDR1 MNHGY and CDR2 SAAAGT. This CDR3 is CASSYYDRVIAKNIQYF. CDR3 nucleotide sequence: TGTGCCAGCAGTTACTATGACAGAGTAATAGCCAAAAACATTCAGTACTTC.

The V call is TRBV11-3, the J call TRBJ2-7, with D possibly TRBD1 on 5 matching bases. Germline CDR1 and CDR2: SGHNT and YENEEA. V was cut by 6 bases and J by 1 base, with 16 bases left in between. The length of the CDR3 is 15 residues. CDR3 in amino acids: CASRPQVGDSYEQYF. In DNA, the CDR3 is TGTGCCAGCAGGCCTCAGGTAGGGGATTCCTACGAGCAGTACTTC.

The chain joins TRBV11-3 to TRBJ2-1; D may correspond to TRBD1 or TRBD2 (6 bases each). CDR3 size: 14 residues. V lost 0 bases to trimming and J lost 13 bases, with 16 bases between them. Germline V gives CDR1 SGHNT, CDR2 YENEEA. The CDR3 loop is CASSLDLEGGPQFF. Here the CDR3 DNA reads TGTGCCAGCAGCTTAGATCTGGAGGGGGGACCTCAGTTCTTC.

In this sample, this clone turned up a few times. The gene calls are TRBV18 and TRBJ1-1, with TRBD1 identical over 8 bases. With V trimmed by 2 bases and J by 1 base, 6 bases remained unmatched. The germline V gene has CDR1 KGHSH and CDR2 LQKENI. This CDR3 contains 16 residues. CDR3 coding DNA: TGTGCCAGCTCACCAAGCACAGGGGGTAAGAACACTGAAGCTTTCTTT. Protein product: CASSPSTGGKNTEAFF.

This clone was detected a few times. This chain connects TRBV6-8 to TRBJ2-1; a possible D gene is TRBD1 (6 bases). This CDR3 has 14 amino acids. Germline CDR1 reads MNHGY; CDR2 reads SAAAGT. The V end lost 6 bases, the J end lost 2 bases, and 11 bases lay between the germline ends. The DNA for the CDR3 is TGTGCCAGCAGCCTCAGGGGCCCCTACAATGAGCAGTTCTTC. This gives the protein CASSLRGPYNEQFF.

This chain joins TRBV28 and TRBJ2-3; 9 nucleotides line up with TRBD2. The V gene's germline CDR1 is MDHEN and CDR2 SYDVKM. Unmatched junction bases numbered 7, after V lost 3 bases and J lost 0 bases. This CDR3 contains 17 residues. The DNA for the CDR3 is TGTGCCAGCAGTTTTCTGTCTAGCGGGATTAGCACAGATACGCAGTATTTT. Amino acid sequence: CASSFLSSGISTDTQYF.

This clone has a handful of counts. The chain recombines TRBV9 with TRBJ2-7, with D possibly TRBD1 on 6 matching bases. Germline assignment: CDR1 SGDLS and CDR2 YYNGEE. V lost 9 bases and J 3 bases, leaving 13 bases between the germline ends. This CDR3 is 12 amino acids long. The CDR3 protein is CATGADSYEQYF. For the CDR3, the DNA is TGTGCCACAGGGGCAGATAGCTACGAGCAGTACTTC.

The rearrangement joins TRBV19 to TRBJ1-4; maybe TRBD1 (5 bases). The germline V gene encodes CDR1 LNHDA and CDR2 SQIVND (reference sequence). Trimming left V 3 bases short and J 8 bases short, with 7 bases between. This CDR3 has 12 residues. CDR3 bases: TGTGCCAGTAGTATCGAGGGGGAAAAACTGTTTTTT. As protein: CASSIEGEKLFF.

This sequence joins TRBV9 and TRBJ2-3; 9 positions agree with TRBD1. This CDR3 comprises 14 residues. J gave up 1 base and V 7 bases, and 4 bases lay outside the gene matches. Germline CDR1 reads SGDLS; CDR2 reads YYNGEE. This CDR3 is CASLRDRGTDTQYF. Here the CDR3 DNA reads TGTGCCAGCCTCCGGGACAGGGGCACAGATACGCAGTATTTT.

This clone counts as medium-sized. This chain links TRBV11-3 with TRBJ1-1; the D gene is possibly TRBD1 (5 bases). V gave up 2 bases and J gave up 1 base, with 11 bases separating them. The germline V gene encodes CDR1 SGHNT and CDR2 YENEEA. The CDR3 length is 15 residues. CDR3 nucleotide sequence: TGTGCCAGCAGCTTAAGTGTAGGGACGAACACTGAAGCTTTCTTT. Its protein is CASSLSVGTNTEAFF.

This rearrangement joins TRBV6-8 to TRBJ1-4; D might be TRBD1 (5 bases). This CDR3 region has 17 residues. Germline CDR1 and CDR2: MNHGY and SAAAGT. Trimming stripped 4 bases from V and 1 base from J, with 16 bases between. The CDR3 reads CASSSSGTQLTNEKLFF. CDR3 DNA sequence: TGTGCCAGCAGTTCCTCGGGGACTCAGTTAACTAATGAAAAACTGTTTTTT.

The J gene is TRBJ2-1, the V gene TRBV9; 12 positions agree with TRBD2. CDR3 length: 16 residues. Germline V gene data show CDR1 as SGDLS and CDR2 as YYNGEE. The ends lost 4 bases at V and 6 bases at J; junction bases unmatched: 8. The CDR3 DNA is TGTGCCAGCAGCCCGCTAGCGGGGGGGCGTGGCAATGAGCAGTTCTTC. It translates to CASSPLAGGRGNEQFF.

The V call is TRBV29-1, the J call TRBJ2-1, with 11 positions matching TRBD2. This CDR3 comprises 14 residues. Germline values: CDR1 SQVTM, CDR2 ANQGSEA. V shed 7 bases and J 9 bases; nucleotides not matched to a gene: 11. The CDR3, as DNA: TGCAGCGCCGGCTTAGCGGGAGGGGCTAGTGAGCAGTTCTTC. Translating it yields CSAGLAGGASEQFF.

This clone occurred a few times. The CDR3 loop is CASSQRGGEQYF. CDR3 DNA sequence: TGTGCCAGCAGTCAGAGGGGGGGCGAGCAGTACTTC. The V and J genes are TRBV6-8 and TRBJ2-7; D perhaps matches TRBD2 (7 bases). Germline lookup yields CDR1 MNHGY and CDR2 SAAAGT. The CDR3 is 12 amino acids. Trimming removed 5 bases at V and 6 bases at J, with 11 bases between.

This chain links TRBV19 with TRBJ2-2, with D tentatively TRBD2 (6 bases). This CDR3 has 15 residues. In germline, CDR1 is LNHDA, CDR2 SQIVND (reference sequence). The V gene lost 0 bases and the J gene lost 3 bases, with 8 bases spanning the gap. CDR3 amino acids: CASSIEGGDTGELFF. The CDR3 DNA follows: TGTGCCAGTAGTATAGAGGGGGGTGACACCGGGGAGCTGTTTTTT.

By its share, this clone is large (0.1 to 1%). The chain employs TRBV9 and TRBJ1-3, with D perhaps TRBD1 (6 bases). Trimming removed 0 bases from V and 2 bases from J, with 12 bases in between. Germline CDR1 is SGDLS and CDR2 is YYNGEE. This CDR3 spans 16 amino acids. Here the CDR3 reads CASSVASGGAGNTIYF. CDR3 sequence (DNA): TGTGCCAGCAGCGTAGCATCGGGGGGCGCTGGAAACACCATATATTTT.

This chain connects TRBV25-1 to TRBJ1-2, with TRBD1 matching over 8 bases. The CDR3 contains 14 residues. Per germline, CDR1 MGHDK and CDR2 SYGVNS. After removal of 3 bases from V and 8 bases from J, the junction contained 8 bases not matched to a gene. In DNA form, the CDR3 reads TGTGCCAGCAGTGACAGGGGGCTTTTAGGCGGCTACACCTTC. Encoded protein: CASSDRGLLGGYTF.

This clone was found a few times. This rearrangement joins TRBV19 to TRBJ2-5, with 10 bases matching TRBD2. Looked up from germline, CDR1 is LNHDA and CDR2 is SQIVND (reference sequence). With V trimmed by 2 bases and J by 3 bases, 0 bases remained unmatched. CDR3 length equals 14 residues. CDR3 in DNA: TGTGCCAGTAGTATACTAGCGGGGGAAGAGACCCAGTACTTC. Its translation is CASSILAGEETQYF.

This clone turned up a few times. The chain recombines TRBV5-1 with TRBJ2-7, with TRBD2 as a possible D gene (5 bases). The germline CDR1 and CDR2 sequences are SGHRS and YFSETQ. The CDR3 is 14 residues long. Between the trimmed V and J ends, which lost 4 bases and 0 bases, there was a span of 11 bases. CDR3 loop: CASSPLSASYEQYF. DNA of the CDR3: TGCGCCAGCAGCCCCCTTAGCGCCTCCTACGAGCAGTACTTC.